One sample yielded the 14 T cell receptor beta chains listed below, sequenced in a study of shared clonotypes between healthy human individuals. Sequencing was performed with immunoSEQ multiplex PCR; in TCRdb, only in-frame clones are kept and a portion is missing. This repertoire shows about 1.1 million clones, approximately 80% found once; its top ten account for 0.89%. Sequenced sample: memory CD4+ T cells from PBMCs. The subset is: CD45RA-negative fraction. The receptor set was obtained from a man between 18 and 35 years old in good health. Some clones in this sample may be carry-over from other donors' samples.

This clone was recorded only once. This chain uses TRBV6-1 with TRBJ2-2; 13 bases are a match to TRBD2. Unmatched junction bases numbered 9, after V lost 4 bases and J lost 7 bases. Germline loops: CDR1 MNHNS, CDR2 SASEGT. The CDR3 is made up of 17 amino acids. The CDR3 DNA follows: TGTGCCAGCAGTGCCAGGACTAGCGGGAGAATGGTCGGGGAGCTGTTTTTT. Protein product: CASSARTSGRMVGELFF.

V usage is TRBV5-1 and J usage is TRBJ1-2; D gene uncertain. Per germline, CDR1 SGHRS and CDR2 YFSETQ. The V end lost 0 bases, the J end lost 6 bases, and 9 bases lay between the germline ends. The length of the CDR3 is 13 residues. In DNA form, the CDR3 reads TGCGCCAGCAGCTTGGAAGGGCAGAATGGCTACACCTTC. It is translated as CASSLEGQNGYTF.

The V gene is TRBV7-9, the J gene TRBJ2-2; D might be TRBD2 (5 bases). The CDR3 loop spans 14 amino acids. The V and J ends lost 9 bases and 0 bases respectively, with 11 bases between them. Germline CDR1 SEHNR, CDR2 FQNEAQ (reference sequence). The CDR3 region has the DNA TGTGCCAGTGGCGGGCAGGCGAACACCGGGGAGCTGTTTTTT. Its protein is CASGGQANTGELFF.

Concerning this clone itself: Other DNA variants within this sample encode the same CDR3. The chain uses TRBV5-1 and TRBJ1-4; 7 bases line up with TRBD1. The J segment lost 3 bases and the V segment lost 4 bases, leaving 3 bases of the junction unmatched. CDR1 SGHRS and CDR2 YFSETQ come from the germline V gene. The CDR3 is made up of 14 amino acids. The CDR3 DNA reads TGCGCCAGCAGCCTTGACAGGGCTAATGAAAAACTGTTTTTT. Translation gives CASSLDRANEKLFF.

The chain's CDR3 is CASRRGAGDTDTQYF. In DNA, the CDR3 is TGTGCCAGCAGGCGGGGGGCGGGCGACACAGATACGCAGTATTTT. V usage is TRBV9 and J usage is TRBJ2-3; TRBD2 matches at 8 bases. The CDR3 extends over 15 amino acids. Germline loops: CDR1 SGDLS, CDR2 YYNGEE. Trimming cost V 5 bases and J 2 bases; bases outside gene matches: 7.

This rearrangement joins TRBV28 to TRBJ2-7, with D possibly being TRBD1 (7 bases). Germline CDR1 MDHEN, CDR2 SYDVKM. This CDR3 has 15 residues. V was cut by 6 bases and J by 3 bases, with 18 bases left in between. CDR3 sequence: CASRGTWDRDYEQYF. The CDR3 nucleotides read TGTGCCAGCAGAGGGACTTGGGACAGAGACTACGAGCAGTACTTC.

The chain is built from TRBV2 and TRBJ2-5; either TRBD1 or TRBD2 may fit D (5 bases each). Trimming cost V 8 bases and J 3 bases, with 13 bases left between them. Per the germline V gene, CDR1 is SNHLY and CDR2 is FYNNEI. The CDR3 is 13 amino acids. CDR3 sequence (DNA): TGTGCCAGCTACCGGGACGCAGAAGAGACCCAGTACTTC. It specifies CASYRDAEETQYF.

The genes are TRBV7-9 and TRBJ2-7; 8 nucleotides align to TRBD1. Germline V gene data show CDR1 as SEHNR and CDR2 as FQNEAQ (reference sequence). V was pared by 3 bases and J by 5 bases, with 6 bases of the junction left unmatched. This CDR3 comprises 14 residues. CDR3 sequence (DNA): TGTGCCAGCAGCTTCGACAGGGGATCCGACGAGCAGTACTTC. Translating gives CASSFDRGSDEQYF.

This chain uses TRBV5-4 with TRBJ2-5, with TRBD2 matching 10 bases. Germline lookup yields CDR1 SGHNT and CDR2 YYREEE (reference sequence). CDR3 length: 17 amino acids. V was clipped by 2 bases and J by 5 bases; unmatched bases: 12. The CDR3 loop reads CASSFPRPAGGAETQYF. CDR3 DNA sequence: TGTGCCAGCAGCTTTCCGCGACCAGCGGGAGGGGCGGAGACCCAGTACTTC.

The chain joins TRBV27 to TRBJ2-6; D call uncertain. Trimming shortened V by 3 bases and J by 0 bases, and 6 bases separated the two germline ends. The CDR3 is made up of 15 amino acids. CDR1 is MNHEY and CDR2 is SMNVEV in the germline V gene (reference sequence). The CDR3, as DNA: TGTGCCAGCAGTTTGTTAGGCTCTGGGGCCAACGTCCTGACTTTC. This translates into CASSLLGSGANVLTF.

The chain is built from TRBV7-9 and TRBJ1-1; D is ambiguous. V lost 1 base and J 3 bases, leaving 9 bases between the germline ends. CDR3 size: 14 residues. In germline, CDR1 is SEHNR, CDR2 FQNEAQ (reference sequence). CDR3 sequence reads: CASSLVPRDTEAFF. CDR3 DNA: TGTGCCAGCAGCTTAGTCCCCAGAGACACTGAAGCTTTCTTT.

The chain joins TRBV29-1 to TRBJ2-5; D perhaps matches TRBD2 (6 bases). The DNA end is more similar to TRBJ2-7, so the J call may be wrong. The CDR3 contains 15 residues. Germline V gene lookup returns CDR1 SQVTM and CDR2 ANQGSEA. CDR3 coding DNA: TGCAGCGTTGAAGATGGGGCTCGAGGGAGGTACGAGCAGTACTTC. Translation: CSVEDGARGRYEQYF.

The chain joins TRBV28 to TRBJ1-3; TRBD1 matches at 11 bases. The junction had 4 bases not matched to a gene; V was cut back by 6 bases and J by 3 bases. Germline V gene lookup returns CDR1 MDHEN and CDR2 SYDVKM. The CDR3 is 15 residues long. CDR3 DNA sequence: TGTGCCAGCAGCAGGACAGGGGGCTTTGGAAACACCATATATTTT. This codes for CASSRTGGFGNTIYF.

CDR3 sequence reads: CARPSQGARGYTF. In DNA form, the CDR3 reads TGTGCCCGACCATCACAGGGGGCGCGTGGCTACACCTTC. The J gene is TRBJ1-2, the V gene TRBV30; 9 positions match TRBD1. The CDR3 contains 13 residues. With V trimmed by 8 bases and J by 7 bases, 11 bases remained unmatched. CDR1 is GTSNPN, CDR2 SVGIG, per germline (reference sequence).